The 25 T cell receptor beta chains presented below share a single source sample, sequenced in a study of sequential checkpoint blockade in melanoma. Some clones are missing from TCRdb's copy, which holds only in-frame ones; the method was immunoSEQ multiplex PCR. The table shows about 4,900 clones, with 34% occurring only once. Treatment: randomized to nivolumab then ipilimumab (arm A) or the reverse (arm B). The specimen comprised tumor tissue (inferred from file names), sampled from a patient given nivolumab and ipilimumab in sequence. The origin of the receptors is a human donor with melanoma.

The rearrangement joins TRBV7-6 to TRBJ2-2; TRBD1 aligns across 7 bases. The ends lost 5 bases at V and 4 bases at J; junction bases unmatched: 7. Germline assignment: CDR1 SGHVS and CDR2 FNYEAQ. This CDR3 is built from 15 residues. CDR3 residues: CASSQRTGRTGELFF. CDR3 in DNA: TGTGCCAGCAGCCAAAGGACAGGACGCACCGGGGAGCTGTTTTTT.

In its sample, this clone was seen a few times. The V and J genes are TRBV11-3 and TRBJ2-2; D is perhaps TRBD1 (8 bases). Germline loops: CDR1 SGHNT, CDR2 YENEEA. The V gene lost 5 bases and the J gene lost 3 bases, with 16 bases spanning the gap. The CDR3 has 16 amino acids. CDR3 in amino acids: CASSTRQGRDTGELFF. CDR3 coding DNA: TGTGCCAGCAGCACCCGACAGGGGAGGGACACCGGGGAGCTGTTTTTT. Complete variable domain (other parts from reference TRBV11-3 and TRBJ2-2): EAGVVQSPRYKIIEKKQPVAFWCNPISGHNTLYWYLQNLGQGPELLIRYENEEAVDDSQLPKDRFSAERLKGVDSTLKIQPAELGDSAVYLCASSTRQGRDTGELFFGEGSRLTVL.

The rearrangement joins TRBV18 to TRBJ2-1, with 11 bases that match TRBD2. The CDR3 totals 17 residues. The germline CDR1 and CDR2 sequences are KGHSH and LQKENI. The V and J ends lost 3 bases and 5 bases, in that order; junction bases with no gene match: 9. DNA of the CDR3: TGTGCCAGCTCACCCGGGACTAGCGGCTTACAGGACAATGAGCAGTTCTTC. Translated: CASSPGTSGLQDNEQFF. Looking up the rest from reference TRBV18 and TRBJ2-1 gives the full variable domain: NAGVMQNPRHLVRRRGQEARLRCSPMKGHSHVYWYRQLPEEGLKFMVYLQKENIIDESGMPKERFSAEFPKEGPSILRIQQVVRGDSAAYFCASSPGTSGLQDNEQFFGPGTRLTVL.

This clone was counted between two and nine times. The chain has TRBV6-8 and TRBJ1-1; D is uncertain. The CDR3 loop spans 13 amino acids. Trimming pared 8 bases from V and 1 base from J, leaving 11 bases between. Germline CDR1 and CDR2: MNHGY and SAAAGT. Here the CDR3 reads CASCSGGNTEAFF. CDR3 in DNA: TGTGCCAGCTGCTCTGGTGGGAACACTGAAGCTTTCTTT.

This clone was observed a handful of times. The chain recombines TRBV6-8 with TRBJ2-7; 8 bases agree with TRBD1. The CDR3 loop spans 16 amino acids. Germline assignment: CDR1 MNHGY and CDR2 SAAAGT. The V and J ends lost 5 bases and 5 bases, in that order; junction bases with no gene match: 14. The CDR3 here is CASSGRAGTGLNEQYF. DNA of the CDR3: TGTGCCAGCAGTGGGCGGGCCGGGACAGGTCTTAACGAGCAGTACTTC.

The chain uses TRBV18 and TRBJ1-1; D ambiguous. This CDR3 comprises 14 residues. Trimming shortened V by 4 bases and J by 3 bases, and 12 bases separated the two germline ends. Germline V lookup: CDR1 KGHSH, CDR2 LQKENI. The CDR3 here is CASSQGLMDTEAFF. In DNA, the CDR3 is TGTGCCAGCTCACAGGGTTTGATGGACACTGAAGCTTTCTTT.

The chain couples TRBV5-1 to TRBJ2-2, with 9 bases fitting TRBD2. V dropped 2 bases and J dropped 0; count of bases not matched to a gene: 11. Germline V gene sequence: CDR1 SGHRS, CDR2 YFSETQ. The CDR3 runs 19 residues. CDR3 loop: CASSFGRDSGGPNTGELFF. CDR3 coding DNA: TGCGCCAGCAGCTTTGGCCGGGATAGCGGGGGCCCGAACACCGGGGAGCTGTTTTTT.

This clone was counted many times. The chain carries TRBV11-3 and TRBJ2-3; tentatively, D is TRBD2 (7 bases). V lost 1 base and J lost 1, with 15 bases in between. CDR1 is SGHNT, CDR2 YENEEA, per germline. The CDR3 extends over 17 amino acids. CDR3 nucleotides: TGTGCCAGCAGCTTAGGTTGGGGGGGGCTTGGCACAGATACGCAGTATTTT. Translated, it gives CASSLGWGGLGTDTQYF.

This clone has more than one count but fewer than ten. The chain recombines TRBV6-7 with TRBJ2-7; possible D gene TRBD2, 6 bases. TRBV6-7 is classed as an ORF, of uncertain function. V lost 5 bases to trimming and J lost 2 bases, with 13 bases between them. This CDR3 has 14 amino acids. The CDR3 DNA reads TGTGCCAGCAGTGAAGGGTGGGGGGCCTACGAGCAGTACTTC. This sequence encodes CASSEGWGAYEQYF.

V is TRBV9 and J is TRBJ1-1; TRBD1 agrees at 7 bases. Germline lookup yields CDR1 SGDLS and CDR2 YYNGEE. V was pared by 5 bases and J by 0 bases, with 7 bases of the junction left unmatched. This CDR3 has 15 amino acids. The CDR3 loop reads CASSGDREVNTEAFF. The CDR3 region has the DNA TGTGCCAGCAGTGGAGACAGGGAAGTGAACACTGAAGCTTTCTTT.

V and J are TRBV5-1 and TRBJ2-2, with D tentatively TRBD1 (6 bases). Germline CDR1 is SGHRS and CDR2 is YFSETQ. V shed 4 bases and J shed 6 bases, with 19 bases lying between them. The CDR3 sequence is 16 residues long. CDR3 region: CASSPSTQGRPGELFF. The CDR3 DNA follows: TGCGCCAGCAGCCCCTCAACACAGGGTCGACCCGGGGAGCTGTTTTTT.

The V call is TRBV19, the J call TRBJ2-1; D is possibly TRBD1 or TRBD2 (5 bases each). The CDR3 is 15 residues long. Trimming cost V 7 bases and J 0 bases, with 13 bases left between them. CDR1 and CDR2 from the germline V gene are LNHDA and SQIVND (reference sequence). This chain's CDR3 is CASIGTASSYNEQFF. CDR3 coding DNA: TGTGCCAGTATTGGGACGGCGAGCTCCTACAATGAGCAGTTCTTC.

CDR3 sequence: CASSARTRSPLHF. Written as DNA, the CDR3 is TGTGCCAGCAGCGCCCGCACTCGGTCACCCCTCCACTTT. The chain carries TRBV9 and TRBJ1-6; D uncertain. The CDR3 is 13 amino acids. Germline values: CDR1 SGDLS, CDR2 YYNGEE. V lost 3 bases and J lost 10, with 11 bases in between. The entire variable domain, with the rest obtained from reference TRBV9 and TRBJ1-6, is as follows: DSGVTQTPKHLITATGQRVTLRCSPRSGDLSVYWYQQSLDQGLQFLIQYYNGEERAKGNILERFSAQQFPDLHSELNLSSLELGDSALYFCASSARTRSPLHFGNGTRLTVT.

This clone was picked up a small number of times. The rearrangement uses TRBV14 and TRBJ2-2, with D hard to call. CDR1 SGHDN and CDR2 FVKESK come from the germline V gene. The CDR3 has 14 amino acids. Trimming took off 2 bases at V and 1 base at J, with 5 bases between the two ends. CDR3 DNA: TGTGCCAGCAGCCAAAACCTGAACACCGGGGAGCTGTTTTTT. Protein sequence: CASSQNLNTGELFF. Supplemented by reference TRBV14 and TRBJ2-2, the full variable domain reads EAGVTQFPSHSVIEKGQTVTLRCDPISGHDNLYWYRRVMGKEIKFLLHFVKESKQDESGMPNNRFLAERTGGTYSTLKVQPAELEDSGVYFCASSQNLNTGELFFGEGSRLTVL.

This clone was picked up a small number of times. The genes are TRBV2 and TRBJ1-6; D possibly corresponds to TRBD1 (6 bases). This CDR3 spans 14 amino acids. CDR1 is SNHLY and CDR2 is FYNNEI in the germline V gene. V was shortened by 10 bases and J by 3 bases, with 13 bases between the two germline ends. CDR3 nucleotide sequence: TGTGCCACCCAAACAGGGAACTATAATTCACCCCTCCACTTT. The encoded protein is CATQTGNYNSPLHF.

The chain carries TRBV9 and TRBJ1-3, with TRBD1 matching 8 bases. The V segment lost 4 bases and the J segment 0 bases; nucleotides outside the gene matches: 6. Germline lookup yields CDR1 SGDLS and CDR2 YYNGEE. The CDR3 sequence is 16 residues long. The CDR3 spells CASSRRQGTSGNTIYF. CDR3 nucleotides: TGTGCCAGCAGCCGGCGACAGGGGACCTCTGGAAACACCATATATTTT.

This sequence joins TRBV7-6 and TRBJ1-1, with D tentatively TRBD1 (5 bases). CDR1 is SGHVS, CDR2 FNYEAQ, per germline. V lost 1 base, J lost 1 base, and 10 bases lay in between. The CDR3 spans 15 residues. The CDR3 region has the DNA TGTGCCAGCAGCTTAGGGGCGGGGGGGAACACTGAAGCTTTCTTT. Protein: CASSLGAGGNTEAFF. The full variable domain, rest sourced from reference TRBV7-6 and TRBJ1-1, is GAGVSQSPRYKVTKRGQDVALRCDPISGHVSLYWYRQALGQGPEFLTYFNYEAQQDKSGLPNDRFSAERPEGSISTLTIQRTEQRDSAMYRCASSLGAGGNTEAFFGQGTRLTVV.

The chain recombines TRBV6-8 with TRBJ1-2; D gene uncertain. CDR1 and CDR2 (germline): MNHGY, SAAAGT. CDR3 size: 14 residues. Trimming pared 0 bases from V and 1 base from J, leaving 6 bases between. This chain's CDR3 is CASSYSTVNYGYTF. The DNA for the CDR3 is TGTGCCAGCAGTTACTCAACAGTTAACTATGGCTACACCTTC.

The J gene is TRBJ2-3, the V gene TRBV18; perhaps D is TRBD1 or TRBD2 (5 bases each). Deletions cut 2 bases from V and 5 bases from J, with 8 bases between. Per the germline V gene, CDR1 is KGHSH and CDR2 is LQKENI. CDR3 length equals 13 residues. The CDR3 sequence is CASSPGAGDTQYF. CDR3 bases: TGTGCCAGCTCACCAGGGGCGGGAGATACGCAGTATTTT.

The chain recombines TRBV6-8 with TRBJ1-2; D not resolved. The CDR3 is made up of 15 amino acids. CDR1 and CDR2 (germline): MNHGY, SAAAGT. V dropped 6 bases and J dropped 4 bases, with 18 bases sitting between them. The CDR3 protein is CASSTTKANFYGYTF. CDR3 DNA sequence: TGTGCCAGCAGCACCACAAAAGCGAACTTCTATGGCTACACCTTC.

This clone was observed a handful of times. The chain couples TRBV14 to TRBJ2-1, with D unresolved. The length of the CDR3 is 15 residues. Per the germline V gene, CDR1 is SGHDN and CDR2 is FVKESK. Deletions cut 3 bases from V and 9 bases from J, with 18 bases between. This CDR3 is CASSHGPRTKSEQFF. The CDR3, as DNA: TGTGCCAGCAGCCATGGGCCTCGCACAAAATCTGAGCAGTTCTTC.

This clone showed up just a few times. At one end, the junction sequence differs from germline, possibly due to a read error. V is TRBV6-8 and J is TRBJ2-1; 7 nucleotides align to TRBD1. Germline V gives CDR1 MNHGY, CDR2 SAAAGT. This CDR3 has 13 amino acids. CDR3: CASSYSSRQGLLF. The CDR3 DNA reads TGTGCCAGCAGTTACTCGTCACGACAGGGCCTACTCTTC.

The gene calls are TRBV19 and TRBJ1-5; TRBD1 might be the D (5 bases). The V gene lost 3 bases and the J gene lost 2 bases, with 8 bases spanning the gap. This CDR3 is built from 14 residues. Germline CDR1 is LNHDA and CDR2 is SQIVND (reference sequence). Here the CDR3 DNA reads TGTGCCAGTAGTATTCTAGGGGGCAATCAGCCCCAGCATTTT. It translates to CASSILGGNQPQHF.

V gene TRBV11-3 combines with J gene TRBJ2-5, with 7 bases that match TRBD2. The V segment lost 3 bases and the J segment 1 base; nucleotides outside the gene matches: 8. The CDR3 extends over 16 amino acids. From germline, CDR1 is SGHNT and CDR2 YENEEA. CDR3 region: CASSFGSAGPQETQYF. CDR3 nucleotide sequence: TGTGCCAGCAGCTTTGGTTCAGCGGGGCCCCAAGAGACCCAGTACTTC.

This clone rates as large (0.1 to 1%). J is TRBJ1-4 and V is TRBV11-3; D not certain. Germline V gene sequence: CDR1 SGHNT, CDR2 YENEEA. The V gene lost 3 bases and the J gene lost 0 bases, with 5 bases spanning the gap. The CDR3 runs 14 residues. CDR3 residues: CASSFKSTNEKLFF. The DNA for the CDR3 is TGTGCCAGCAGCTTTAAATCAACTAATGAAAAACTGTTTTTT.